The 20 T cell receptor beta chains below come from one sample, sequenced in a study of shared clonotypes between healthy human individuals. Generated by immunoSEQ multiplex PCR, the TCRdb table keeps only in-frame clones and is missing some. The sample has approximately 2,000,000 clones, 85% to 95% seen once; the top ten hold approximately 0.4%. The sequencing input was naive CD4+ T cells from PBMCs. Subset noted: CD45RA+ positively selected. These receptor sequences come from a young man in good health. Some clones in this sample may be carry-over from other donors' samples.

The CDR3 region is CASSPGLAGVREQYF. Here the CDR3 DNA reads TGTGCCAGCAGCCCGGGACTAGCGGGAGTGCGAGAGCAGTACTTC. J is TRBJ2-7 and V is TRBV28; 14 bases map to TRBD2. The germline CDR1 and CDR2 sequences are MDHEN and SYDVKM. J gave up 7 bases and V 6 bases, and 8 bases lay outside the gene matches. The length of the CDR3 is 15 residues.

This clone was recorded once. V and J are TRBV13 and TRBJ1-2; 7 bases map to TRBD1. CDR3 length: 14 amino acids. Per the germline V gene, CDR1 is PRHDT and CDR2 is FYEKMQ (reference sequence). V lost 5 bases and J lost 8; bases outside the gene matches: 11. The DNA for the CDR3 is TGTGCCAGCAGCCCAAGGCCGGGACAGCGAGGCTACACCTTC. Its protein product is CASSPRPGQRGYTF. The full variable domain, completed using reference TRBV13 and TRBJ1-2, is AAGVIQSPRHLIKEKRETATLKCYPIPRHDTVYWYQQGPGQDPQFLISFYEKMQSDKGSIPDRFSAQQFSDYHSELNMSSLELGDSALYFCASSPRPGQRGYTFGSGTRLTVV.

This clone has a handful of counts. The CDR3 bases are TGTGCCAGCAGTAGGGTCACTGAAGCTTTCTTT. Translating gives CASSRVTEAFF. The chain is built from TRBV9 and TRBJ1-1; D is ambiguous. V was trimmed by 5 bases and J by 4 bases, leaving 6 bases between them. Germline CDR1 reads SGDLS; CDR2 reads YYNGEE. The CDR3 length is 11 residues.

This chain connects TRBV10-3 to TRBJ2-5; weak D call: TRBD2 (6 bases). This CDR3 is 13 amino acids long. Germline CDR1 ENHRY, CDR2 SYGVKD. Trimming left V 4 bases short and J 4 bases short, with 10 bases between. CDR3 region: CAISGASAETQYF. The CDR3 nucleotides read TGTGCCATCAGTGGGGCTAGCGCAGAGACCCAGTACTTC.

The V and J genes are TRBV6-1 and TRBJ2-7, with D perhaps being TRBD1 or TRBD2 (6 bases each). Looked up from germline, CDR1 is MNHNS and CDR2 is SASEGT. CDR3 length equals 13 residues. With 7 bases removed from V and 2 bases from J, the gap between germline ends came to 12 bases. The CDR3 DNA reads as TGTGCCAGCACTAGGAGGGGGGCCTACGAGCAGTACTTC. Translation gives CASTRRGAYEQYF.

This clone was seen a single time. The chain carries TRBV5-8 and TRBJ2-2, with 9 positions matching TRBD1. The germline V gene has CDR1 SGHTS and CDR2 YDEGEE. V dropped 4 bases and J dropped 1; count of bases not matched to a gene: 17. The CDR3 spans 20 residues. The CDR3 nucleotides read TGTGCCAGCAGCCCCCCTTTGTGGACAGGGGAACTTTTGAACACCGGGGAGCTGTTTTTT. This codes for CASSPPLWTGELLNTGELFF.

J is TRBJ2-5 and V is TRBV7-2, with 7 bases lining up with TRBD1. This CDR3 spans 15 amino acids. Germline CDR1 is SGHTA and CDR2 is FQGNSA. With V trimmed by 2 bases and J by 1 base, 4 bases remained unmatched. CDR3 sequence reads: CASSLQQGTQETQYF. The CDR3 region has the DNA TGTGCCAGCAGCTTACAACAGGGGACCCAAGAGACCCAGTACTTC.

CDR3 coding DNA: TGTGCCAGCAGCGTAGTTAGGTTAGGGCAAGAGACCCAGTACTTC. Translation: CASSVVRLGQETQYF. The V gene is TRBV9, the J gene TRBJ2-5, with D hard to call. Germline lookup yields CDR1 SGDLS and CDR2 YYNGEE. V lost 0 bases and J lost 2, with 11 bases in between. This CDR3 spans 15 amino acids.

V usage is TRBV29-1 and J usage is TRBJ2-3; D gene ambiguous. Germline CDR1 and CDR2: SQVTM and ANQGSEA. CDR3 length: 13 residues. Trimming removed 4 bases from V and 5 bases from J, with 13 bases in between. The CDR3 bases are TGCAGCGTTGTATCCTTGTTTCTAGATACGCAGTATTTT. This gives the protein CSVVSLFLDTQYF.

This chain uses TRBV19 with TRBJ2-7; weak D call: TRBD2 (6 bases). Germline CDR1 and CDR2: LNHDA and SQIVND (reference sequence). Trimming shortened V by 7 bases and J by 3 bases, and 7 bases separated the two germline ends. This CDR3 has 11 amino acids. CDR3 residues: CASMGLYEQYF. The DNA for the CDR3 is TGTGCCAGTATGGGACTCTACGAGCAGTACTTC.

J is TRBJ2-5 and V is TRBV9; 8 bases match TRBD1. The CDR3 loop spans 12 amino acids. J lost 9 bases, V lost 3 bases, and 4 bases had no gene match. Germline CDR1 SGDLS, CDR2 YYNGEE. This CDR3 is CASSEQGGPQYF. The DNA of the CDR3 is TGTGCCAGCAGCGAACAGGGGGGTCCCCAGTACTTC. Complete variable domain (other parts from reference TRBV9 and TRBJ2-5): DSGVTQTPKHLITATGQRVTLRCSPRSGDLSVYWYQQSLDQGLQFLIQYYNGEERAKGNILERFSAQQFPDLHSELNLSSLELGDSALYFCASSEQGGPQYFGPGTRLLVL.

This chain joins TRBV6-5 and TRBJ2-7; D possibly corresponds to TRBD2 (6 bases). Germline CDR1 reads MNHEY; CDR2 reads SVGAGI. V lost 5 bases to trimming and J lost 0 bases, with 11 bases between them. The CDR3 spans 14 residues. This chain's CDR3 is CASSSSSVSYEQYF. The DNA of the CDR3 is TGTGCCAGCAGTAGTTCTAGCGTCTCCTACGAGCAGTACTTC.

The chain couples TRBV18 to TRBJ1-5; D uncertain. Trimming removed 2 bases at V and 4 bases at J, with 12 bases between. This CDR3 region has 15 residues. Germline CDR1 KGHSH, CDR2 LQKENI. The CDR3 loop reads CASSPGFEKNQPQHF. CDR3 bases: TGTGCCAGCTCACCAGGGTTTGAAAAAAATCAGCCCCAGCATTTT.

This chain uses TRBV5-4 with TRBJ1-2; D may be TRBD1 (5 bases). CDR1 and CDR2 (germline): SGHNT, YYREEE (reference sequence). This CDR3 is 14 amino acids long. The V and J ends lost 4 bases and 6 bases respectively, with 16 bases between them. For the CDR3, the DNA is TGTGCCAGCAGCCAAGATAACAGGATGGATGGCTACACCTTC. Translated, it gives CASSQDNRMDGYTF.

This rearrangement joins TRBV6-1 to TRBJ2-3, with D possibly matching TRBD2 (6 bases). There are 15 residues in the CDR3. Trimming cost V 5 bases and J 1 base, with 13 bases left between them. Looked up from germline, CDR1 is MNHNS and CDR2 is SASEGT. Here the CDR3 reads CASSKPPGGTDTQYF. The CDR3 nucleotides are TGTGCCAGCAGTAAACCCCCGGGAGGCACAGATACGCAGTATTTT.

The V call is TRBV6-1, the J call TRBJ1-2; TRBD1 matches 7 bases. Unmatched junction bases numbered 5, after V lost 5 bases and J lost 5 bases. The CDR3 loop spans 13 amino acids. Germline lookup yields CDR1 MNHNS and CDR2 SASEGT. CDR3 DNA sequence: TGTGCCAGCAGTATCGGGACAGTATATGGCTACACCTTC. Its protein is CASSIGTVYGYTF.

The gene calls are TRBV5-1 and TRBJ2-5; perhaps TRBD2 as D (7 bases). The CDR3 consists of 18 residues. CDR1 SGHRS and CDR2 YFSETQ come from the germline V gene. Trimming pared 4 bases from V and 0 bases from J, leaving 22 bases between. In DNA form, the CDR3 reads TGCGCCAGCAGCCCCGGCCGGACTAGGGGGGGGAACCAAGAGACCCAGTACTTC. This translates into CASSPGRTRGGNQETQYF.

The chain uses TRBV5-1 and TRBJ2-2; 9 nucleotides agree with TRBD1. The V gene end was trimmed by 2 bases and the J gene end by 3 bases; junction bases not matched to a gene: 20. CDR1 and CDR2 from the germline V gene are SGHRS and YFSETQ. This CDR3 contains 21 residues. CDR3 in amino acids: CASSFGSDRGLLKKDTGELFF. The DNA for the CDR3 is TGCGCCAGCAGCTTTGGGTCGGACAGGGGCCTACTAAAAAAGGACACCGGGGAGCTGTTTTTT.

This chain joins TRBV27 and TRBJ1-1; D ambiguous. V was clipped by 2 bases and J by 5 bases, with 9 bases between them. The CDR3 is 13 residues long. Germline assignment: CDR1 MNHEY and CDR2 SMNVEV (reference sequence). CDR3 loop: CASSLGGKTEAFF. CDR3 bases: TGTGCCAGCAGTTTAGGAGGGAAAACTGAAGCTTTCTTT.

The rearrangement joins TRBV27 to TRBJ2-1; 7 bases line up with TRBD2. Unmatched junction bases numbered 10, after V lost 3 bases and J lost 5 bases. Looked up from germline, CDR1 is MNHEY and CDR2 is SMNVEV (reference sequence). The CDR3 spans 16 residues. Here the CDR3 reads CASSLGLVGGDNEQFF. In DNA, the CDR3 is TGTGCCAGCAGTTTGGGGCTGGTGGGAGGGGACAATGAGCAGTTCTTC.